The clone carrying this T cell receptor beta chain turned up a few times. Its antigen is not identified. TRBV12-4/TRBJ1-2 clonotypes were amplified with adaptor-ligated barcode primers. Using its own MiXCR run on the multiplex PCR reads, TCRdb lists one record per CDR3 protein. The table shows 550 to 700 distinct CDR3 sequences, with about 30% occurring only once. Tregs were sorted as CD4+CD25+CD127-/low cells. The CDR3 sequence is 15 residues long. Trimming cost V 6 bases and J 4 bases, with 18 bases left between them. Findings of the study overall: Naive CD4+ cells shared approximately 12% of tumor Treg sequences. Tumor-infiltrating Treg TCR alpha and beta sequences overlapped most with tumor naive CD4+ T cells, then blood naive.

The material sequenced was tumor-infiltrating Tregs sorted from the breast tumor. The clonotype was recovered from a female donor with breast cancer. The chain uses TRBV12-3 or TRBV12-4 and TRBJ1-2; TRBD1 is a possible D gene (6 bases). CDR3 coding DNA: TGTGCCAGCAGCCCGCCCGGGACAACCATCTATGGCTACACCTTC. Its protein is CASSPPGTTIYGYTF.